A selection of T cell receptor beta chains follows, all from one sample in a study of PD-1 blockade in classical Hodgkin lymphoma. Only in-frame clones appear in the TCRdb table, and some are missing; sequencing was by immunoSEQ multiplex PCR. The sample holds tens of thousands of clones, about 74% seen once. The sequenced sample was peripheral blood mononuclear cells (PBMCs), obtained at baseline. Receptors were obtained from a human donor with classical Hodgkin lymphoma. CDR3s include the opening cysteine and the closing phenylalanine or tryptophan. Fields, in order: D gene, V gene, J gene, clone size, CDR3 DNA, CDR3 protein. The D gene is left open where the match is weak. Clone sizes are given selectively: once, few, many, or a class where the clone is expanded.

-	TRBV7-2	TRBJ1-5	-	TGTGCCAGCAGCCCTAGGTCGGGCAATCAGCCCCAGCATTTT	CASSPRSGNQPQHF
TRBD1	TRBV6-6	TRBJ2-7	once	TGTGCCAGCAGTTACGGGACAGGTACCTACGAGCAGTACTTC	CASSYGTGTYEQYF
TRBD1	TRBV6-5	TRBJ2-2	-	TGTGCCAGCAGTCGGACAGGGGGATCCGGGGAGCTGTTTTTT	CASSRTGGSGELFF
-	TRBV7-2	TRBJ1-2	-	TGTGCCAGCAGCCCCCGCCTGACTTGGCAGGTCGATGGCTACACCTTC	CASSPRLTWQVDGYTF
-	TRBV2	TRBJ2-1	-	TGTGCCAGCACCGGGGACTCGTTGGCGGAGTTCTTC	CASTGDSLAEFF
-	TRBV11-3	TRBJ2-1	-	TGTGCCAGCAGTTCCGGGACCCAGGACCCCTACAATGAGCAGTTCTTC	CASSSGTQDPYNEQFF
-	TRBV30	TRBJ1-5	-	TGTGCCTGGAGGACCAACAATCAGCCCCAGCATTTT	CAWRTNNQPQHF
-	TRBV27	TRBJ2-7	-	TGTGCCAGCAGTTTATTTCTGGGGCCTTCCTACGAGCAGTACTTC	CASSLFLGPSYEQYF
-	TRBV19	TRBJ1-1	-	TGTGCCAGTAGTACCCCGTTCAGGGGAGGGTATCAGAACACTGAAGCTTTCTTT	CASSTPFRGGYQNTEAFF
-	TRBV29-1	TRBJ1-1	-	TGCAGCGTTGAGTTGCAGGGGAACACTGAAGCTTTCTTT	CSVELQGNTEAFF
-	TRBV4-1	TRBJ2-5	-	TGCGCCAGCAGCCAAGCAAATCGTAGCCAAGAGACCCAGTACTTC	CASSQANRSQETQYF
TRBD1	TRBV30	TRBJ2-2	once	TGTGCCTGGACCCCAGGGCAGGGGGCAGTGGAGCTGTTTTTT	CAWTPGQGAVELFF
-	TRBV5-1	TRBJ2-7	medium-sized	TGCGCCACCCTAAAACCGAGCTCCTACGAGCAGTACTTC	CATLKPSSYEQYF
-	TRBV30	TRBJ1-6	few	TGTGCCTGGAGGGATCAAGGCTCACCCCTCCACTTT	CAWRDQGSPLHF
-	TRBV7-9	TRBJ1-2	-	TGTGCCAGCAGCGTGGACAGAGAAGGCTACACCTTC	CASSVDREGYTF
-	TRBV7-9	TRBJ1-1	-	TGTGCCAGCAGCTTAGCGCGACTCCCGAACACTGAAGCTTTCTTT	CASSLARLPNTEAFF
-	TRBV9	TRBJ2-2	-	TGTGCCAGCAACGGGATCGACACCGGGGAGCTGTTTTTT	CASNGIDTGELFF
-	TRBV7-9	TRBJ2-1	medium-sized	TGTGCCAGCAGCACACCCCCCAGGAATGAGCAGTTCTTC	CASSTPPRNEQFF
-	TRBV18	TRBJ1-2	-	TGTGCCAGCTCACCGCTCCTCGGCTTCTATGGCTACACCTTC	CASSPLLGFYGYTF
TRBD2	TRBV7-6	TRBJ2-3	few	TGTGCCAGCAGCCCGATGGCGGGAGCAGATACGCAGTATTTT	CASSPMAGADTQYF
-	TRBV4-2	TRBJ2-2	-	TGTGCCAGCGGGGGACCAGTCGGCACCGGGGAGCTGTTTTTT	CASGGPVGTGELFF
-	TRBV30	TRBJ1-4	once	TGTGCCTGGAGTAGGATCCTTTTTGGTGAAAAACTGTTTTTT	CAWSRILFGEKLFF
-	TRBV12-5	TRBJ1-2	-	TGTGCTAGTGGCGTCCCCGGGACCCATGGCTACACCTTC	CASGVPGTHGYTF
-	TRBV6-5	TRBJ1-4	-	TGTGCCAGCAGTTACTCTAATCCCCCCGGGGGACTGTTTTTT	CASSYSNPPGGLFF
-	TRBV18	TRBJ1-1	-	TGTGCCAGCTCACCACCGGGCAGCCAGAACACTGAAGCTTTCTTT	CASSPPGSQNTEAFF
-	TRBV7-2	TRBJ2-2	-	TGTGCCAGCAGCCCGATGGACAGTAACACCGGGGAGCTGTTTTTT	CASSPMDSNTGELFF
-	TRBV29-1	TRBJ1-2	-	TGCAGCGTTGAGGGTCAGACTAACTATGGCTACACCTTC	CSVEGQTNYGYTF
-	TRBV25-1	TRBJ2-2	-	TGTGCCAGCAGTGAAATGGTGGGTGGCGGGGAGCTGTTTTTT	CASSEMVGGGELFF
-	TRBV7-2	TRBJ1-5	-	TGTGCCAGCAGCCTAAAATGGGGGAATCAGCCCCAGCATTTT	CASSLKWGNQPQHF
-	TRBV5-4	TRBJ1-1	-	TGTGCCAGCAGCTTTGGGCACATGGAAGCTTTCTTT	CASSFGHMEAFF
-	TRBV7-9	TRBJ1-2	-	TGTGCCAGCAGCTTAACAACAGATACACATGGCTACACCTTC	CASSLTTDTHGYTF
-	TRBV12-5	TRBJ1-5	-	TGTGCTAGTGGTTTGGTAGGGGGGAAACTTAATCAGCCCCAGCATTTT	CASGLVGGKLNQPQHF
TRBD1	TRBV6-1	TRBJ1-5	-	TGTGCCAGCAGTCCCACGGGACAGGGGATTCAGCCCCAGCATTTT	CASSPTGQGIQPQHF
TRBD1	TRBV28	TRBJ1-5	-	TGTGCCAGCAGTTCAGTGACAGGGGGCCGGAATCAGCCCCAGCATTTT	CASSSVTGGRNQPQHF
-	TRBV11-2	TRBJ2-7	-	TGTGCCAGCAGCTTGAATCAGGGGAGCTCCTACGAGCAGTACTTC	CASSLNQGSSYEQYF
TRBD2	TRBV5-1	TRBJ2-1	-	TGCGCCAGCAGCTTGAATAGCGGGCCCATCAATGAGCAGTTCTTC	CASSLNSGPINEQFF
-	TRBV19	TRBJ1-1	few	TGTGCCAGTAGTGTGATTGGGTCTGAAGCTTTCTTT	CASSVIGSEAFF
TRBD2	TRBV5-1	TRBJ2-7	-	TGCGCCAGCAGCTTAGCGGGAGGGCCCTACGAGCAGTACTTC	CASSLAGGPYEQYF
TRBD1	TRBV30	TRBJ2-7	-	TGTGCCTGGAGTGTACTGGCAGGGGGCGACGAGCAGTACTTC	CAWSVLAGGDEQYF